This section outlines one T cell receptor (beta chain) sequence together with its context. What it recognizes is unknown. The CDR3 consists of 14 residues. The germline gives CDR1 LNHDA, CDR2 SQIVND (reference sequence). J was trimmed by 2 bases and V by 8 bases; bases with no gene match: 7. The sample belongs to a study of shared clonotypes between healthy human individuals. Findings and caveats of the study: Donor scarcity curtailed the genetic and exposure-history diversity represented herein.

Genomic DNA of every subset was divided equally among multiple immunoSEQ plates. The data were produced by immunoSEQ multiplex PCR, yet TCRdb's version contains in-frame clones alone and is incomplete. The data contain fewer than 1.6 million clones, around 98.5% of them seen just once; the ten biggest clones take up about 0.35%. Sequencing was carried out using naive CD4+ T cells sorted from blood. Specified subset: CD45RA+ positively selected. V usage is TRBV19 and J usage is TRBJ2-5; 8 bases agree with TRBD1. This TCR was recovered from a man in his thirties or forties in good health. CDR3 loop: CASRDRGRQETQYF. The CDR3 DNA reads TGTGCCAGTCGCGACAGGGGTCGGCAAGAGACCCAGTACTTC.